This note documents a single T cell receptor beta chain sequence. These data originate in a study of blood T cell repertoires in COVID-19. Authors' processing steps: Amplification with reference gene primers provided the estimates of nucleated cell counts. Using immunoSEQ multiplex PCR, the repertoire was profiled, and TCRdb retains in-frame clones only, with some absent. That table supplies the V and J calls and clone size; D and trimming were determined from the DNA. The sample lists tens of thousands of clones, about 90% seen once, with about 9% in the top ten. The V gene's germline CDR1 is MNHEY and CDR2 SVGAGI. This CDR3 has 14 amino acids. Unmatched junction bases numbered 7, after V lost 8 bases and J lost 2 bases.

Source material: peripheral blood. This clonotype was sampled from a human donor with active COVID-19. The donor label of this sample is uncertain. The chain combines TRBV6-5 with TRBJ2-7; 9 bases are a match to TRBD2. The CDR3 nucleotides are TGTGCCAGCGATCTAGCGGGACCCCCCTACGAGCAGTACTTC. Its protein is CASDLAGPPYEQYF.